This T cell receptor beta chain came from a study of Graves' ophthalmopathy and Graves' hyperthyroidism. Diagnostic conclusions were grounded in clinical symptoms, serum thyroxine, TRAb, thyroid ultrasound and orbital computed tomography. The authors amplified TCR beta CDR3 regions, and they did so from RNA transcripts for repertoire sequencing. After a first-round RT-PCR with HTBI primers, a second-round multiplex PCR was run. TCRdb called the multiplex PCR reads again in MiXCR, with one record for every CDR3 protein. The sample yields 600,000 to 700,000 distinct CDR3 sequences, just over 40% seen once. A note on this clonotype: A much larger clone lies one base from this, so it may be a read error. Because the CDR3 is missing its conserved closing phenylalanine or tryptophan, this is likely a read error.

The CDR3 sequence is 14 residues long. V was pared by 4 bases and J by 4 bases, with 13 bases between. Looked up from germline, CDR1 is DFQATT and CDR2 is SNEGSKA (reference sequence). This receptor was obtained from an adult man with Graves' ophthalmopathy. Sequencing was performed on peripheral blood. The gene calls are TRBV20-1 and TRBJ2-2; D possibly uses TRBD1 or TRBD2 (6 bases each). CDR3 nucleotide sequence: TGCAGTGCTATCGGGGGCGGTCGCACCGGGGAGCTGTTTTCT. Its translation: CSAIGGGRTGELFS.